This entry lists 15 T cell receptor beta chains sequenced from one sample in a study of blood T cell repertoires in COVID-19. The table came from immunoSEQ multiplex PCR; TCRdb's copy has only in-frame clones and leaves some out. The data contain 200,000 to 300,000 clones, over 80% of them seen just once; the ten biggest clones take up roughly 5.5%. Sample: peripheral blood. These receptors were obtained from a human donor in a cohort sampled during active COVID-19.

The rearrangement joins TRBV11-2 to TRBJ2-7, with 8 bases that match TRBD1. Trimming cost V 1 base and J 6 bases; bases outside gene matches: 2. This CDR3 spans 13 amino acids. Germline assignment: CDR1 SGHAT and CDR2 FQNNGV. CDR3 residues: CASSLAGGGEQYF. The CDR3 region has the DNA TGTGCCAGCAGCTTAGCAGGGGGCGGCGAGCAGTACTTC.

This clone was counted a single time. The V and J genes are TRBV4-1 and TRBJ2-5; TRBD2 might be the D (5 bases). The CDR3 loop spans 14 amino acids. Germline V CDR1 and CDR2: MGHRA, YSYEKL. V lost 4 bases and J 2 bases, leaving 11 bases between the germline ends. Here the CDR3 reads CASSPSGIQETQYF. CDR3 DNA sequence: TGCGCCAGCAGCCCAAGCGGCATACAAGAGACCCAGTACTTC.

This clone was observed a single time. This chain links TRBV11-2 with TRBJ2-7, with D possibly being TRBD2 (6 bases). The germline gives CDR1 SGHAT, CDR2 FQNNGV. Trimming removed 0 bases at V and 2 bases at J, with 11 bases between. This CDR3 region has 15 residues. The chain's CDR3 is CASSLEEGLTYEQYF. In DNA, the CDR3 is TGTGCCAGCAGCTTAGAAGAGGGACTTACCTACGAGCAGTACTTC.

DNA for the CDR3: TGTGCCATCAGTGAGTCGACAGGGAGGAAGGACACTGAAGCTTTCTTT. It codes for CAISESTGRKDTEAFF. This chain joins TRBV10-3 and TRBJ1-1, with 7 nucleotides matching TRBD1. Trimming cost V 0 bases and J 3 bases; bases outside gene matches: 7. Germline V gene data show CDR1 as ENHRY and CDR2 as SYGVKD. There are 16 residues in the CDR3.

V and J are TRBV3-1 (or the pseudogene TRBV3-2) and TRBJ1-6, with 11 positions matching TRBD1. The CDR3 spans 13 residues. Trimming cost V 6 bases and J 13 bases; bases outside gene matches: 5. From germline, CDR1 is LGHDT and CDR2 YNNKEL (reference sequence). The CDR3 spells CASRPDRGLPLHF. In nucleotides, the CDR3 is TGTGCCAGCAGACCGGACAGGGGGCTGCCCCTCCACTTT.

V gene TRBV5-6 combines with J gene TRBJ2-3; 7 bases are a match to TRBD2. Germline CDR1 SGHDT, CDR2 YYEEEE. The junction had 11 bases not matched to a gene; V was cut back by 7 bases and J by 6 bases. The CDR3 sequence is 14 residues long. Written as DNA, the CDR3 is TGTGCCAGCTCACTTAGAGGGGAGGGGGATACGCAGTATTTT. Protein: CASSLRGEGDTQYF.

The chain is built from TRBV4-2 and TRBJ1-1; the D gene is possibly TRBD1 (5 bases). The V gene lost 2 bases and the J gene lost 0 bases, with 19 bases spanning the gap. Per the germline V gene, CDR1 is LGHNA and CDR2 is YNFKEQ. This CDR3 spans 18 amino acids. The CDR3 sequence: CASSQRLRDVFMNTEAFF. The CDR3, as DNA: TGTGCCAGCAGCCAACGCCTGCGGGACGTGTTCATGAACACTGAAGCTTTCTTT.

The rearrangement uses TRBV19 and TRBJ2-7; D gene unclear. The CDR3 length is 13 residues. V lost 3 bases and J lost 0, with 6 bases in between. Germline V gene data show CDR1 as LNHDA and CDR2 as SQIVND (reference sequence). Here the CDR3 DNA reads TGTGCCAGTAGTATGGCCGACTCCTACGAGCAGTACTTC. This sequence encodes CASSMADSYEQYF.

This clone was counted a few times. V is TRBV29-1 and J is TRBJ1-1; D is uncertain. The CDR3 covers 12 residues. The V and J ends lost 6 bases and 10 bases respectively, with 18 bases between them. CDR1 is SQVTM, CDR2 ANQGSEA, per germline. This CDR3 reads CSVRQVTFGAFF. In DNA, the CDR3 is TGCAGCGTCAGGCAGGTTACTTTTGGAGCTTTCTTT.

This clone occurred once. V usage is TRBV3-1 (or the pseudogene TRBV3-2) and J usage is TRBJ2-7; TRBD2 matches at 10 bases. This CDR3 is built from 15 residues. V was pared by 1 base and J by 10 bases, with 10 bases of the junction left unmatched. CDR1 is LGHDT and CDR2 is YNNKEL in the germline V gene (reference sequence). For the CDR3, the DNA is TGTGCCAGCAGCCAAGTCACTCGAACTAGCGGGGCTCAGTACTTC. Translated, it gives CASSQVTRTSGAQYF.

This chain links TRBV6-5 with TRBJ1-5, with TRBD1 matching 12 bases. V was clipped by 8 bases and J by 3 bases; unmatched bases: 2. CDR3 length: 14 amino acids. Per the germline V gene, CDR1 is MNHEY and CDR2 is SVGAGI. CDR3 sequence: CASGGQGANQPQHF. CDR3 sequence (DNA): TGTGCCAGCGGGGGACAGGGGGCCAATCAGCCCCAGCATTTT.

The chain uses TRBV10-3 and TRBJ2-7; D perhaps matches TRBD2 (5 bases). The V end was cut by 8 bases, the J end by 5 bases, with 16 bases between. Germline V gives CDR1 ENHRY, CDR2 SYGVKD. This CDR3 comprises 13 residues. The CDR3 DNA follows: TGTGCCATCCGGGTCGGTGGAGCGGACGAGCAGTACTTC. Translation gives CAIRVGGADEQYF.

The V and J genes are TRBV19 and TRBJ2-4, with 11 bases fitting TRBD2. This CDR3 is built from 19 residues. The germline V gene encodes CDR1 LNHDA and CDR2 SQIVND (reference sequence). V was pared by 5 bases and J by 1 base, with 13 bases of the junction left unmatched. CDR3 DNA sequence: TGTGCCAGTAGTCAGGGCGGTGGACTAGCGGGCGGCGCCAAAAACATTCAGTACTTC. Translating gives CASSQGGGLAGGAKNIQYF.

A few counts support this clone. The rearrangement uses TRBV5-8 and TRBJ2-3, with TRBD2 matching over 10 bases. Germline-derived CDR1 and CDR2 are SGHTS and YDEGEE. The CDR3 covers 17 residues. J lost 0 bases, V lost 2 bases, and 6 bases had no gene match. CDR3: CASSFTGTSASTDTQYF. CDR3 DNA sequence: TGTGCCAGCAGCTTTACCGGGACTAGCGCTAGCACAGATACGCAGTATTTT.

The chain employs TRBV19 and TRBJ1-5, with 12 bases fitting TRBD1. Unmatched junction bases numbered 10, after V lost 4 bases and J lost 9 bases. Germline loops: CDR1 LNHDA, CDR2 SQIVND (reference sequence). CDR3 length: 16 amino acids. CDR3 sequence: CASSNDPRDRGLPQHF. The CDR3, as DNA: TGTGCCAGTAGTAACGACCCTAGGGACAGGGGGCTGCCCCAGCATTTT.